The 2 T cell receptor beta chains listed next were all sequenced from one sample in a study of cytomegalovirus exposure and HLA in healthy donors. Vbeta (60) and Jbeta (13) primers were used in the PCR. The table came from immunoSEQ multiplex PCR; TCRdb's copy has only in-frame clones and leaves some out. The sample has 150,000 or so clones, approximately 80% seen once. The sequencing input was PBMCs. All receptors come from a man aged 45 to 65 in good health and CMV-seropositive.

J is TRBJ1-4 and V is TRBV4-3, with D perhaps matching TRBD1 (5 bases). Trimming cost V 1 base and J 7 bases, with 10 bases left between them. The CDR3 sequence is 14 residues long. CDR1 LGHNA and CDR2 YSLEER come from the germline V gene. The CDR3 DNA follows: TGCGCCAGCAGCCAAGTAGGGGTGGTTGAAAAACTGTTTTTT. Translation: CASSQVGVVEKLFF.

This chain links TRBV19 with TRBJ1-2, with TRBD1 matching over 10 bases. V lost 6 bases to trimming and J lost 8 bases; unmatched junction nucleotides: 6. Germline loops: CDR1 LNHDA, CDR2 SQIVND (reference sequence). This CDR3 has 13 amino acids. Here the CDR3 reads CASSRDRGRGYTF. The CDR3 region has the DNA TGTGCCAGTAGCAGGGACAGGGGAAGGGGCTACACCTTC.